This T cell receptor beta chain was identified in a study of CD8 T cells in Susac syndrome. The CDR3 spans 12 residues. The V end lost 7 bases, the J end lost 5 bases, and 12 bases lay between the germline ends. The germline V gene has CDR1 SGHDT and CDR2 YYEEEE. About 0.5 to 1 ug RNA was reverse transcribed with random hexamers. MiXCR was run by TCRdb on the immunoSEQ multiplex PCR reads, yielding one entry per CDR3 protein. The sample consists of about 180,000 distinct CDR3 sequences, nearly 97% of them appearing once. This clonotype was seen a single time. The origin of this receptor is a human donor with multiple sclerosis. Specimen: CD4+ T cells from PBMCs. The genes are TRBV5-6 and TRBJ2-5; D is unresolved. The CDR3 DNA sequence: TGTGCCAGCGAGTCGTTATCCGAGACCCAGTACTTC. Translating it yields CASESLSETQYF.